The 28 T cell receptor beta chains below all came from one sample that was sequenced in a study of blood T cell repertoires in COVID-19. Measured with immunoSEQ multiplex PCR; TCRdb has only the in-frame clones, and not every one. This sample has about 40,000 clones; around 73% occur once, and the top ten carry about 26%. Material: peripheral blood. The receptors derive from a woman in her 70s with acute or convalescent COVID-19.

The chain recombines TRBV29-1 with TRBJ2-2, with 7 nucleotides matching TRBD2. The germline V gene has CDR1 SQVTM and CDR2 ANQGSEA. Germline trimming cut 1 base from V and 4 bases from J; bases unmatched to any gene: 6. The CDR3 contains 15 residues. As DNA, the CDR3 is TGCAGCGTTGAAGGGGGAGGGGTTGCCACCGGGGAGCTGTTTTTT. Translated: CSVEGGGVATGELFF.

This clone was counted between two and nine times. The J gene is TRBJ1-4, the V gene TRBV2; 8 positions agree with TRBD1. This CDR3 has 16 amino acids. The J segment lost 8 bases and the V segment lost 3 bases, leaving 11 bases of the junction unmatched. Germline CDR1 SNHLY, CDR2 FYNNEI. DNA of the CDR3: TGTGCCAGCAGTGACCGAGTGACAGGGGCGGAGGAAAAACTGTTTTTT. Translation gives CASSDRVTGAEEKLFF.

V usage is TRBV7-2 and J usage is TRBJ2-5; the match to TRBD1 covers 7 bases. The CDR3 extends over 13 amino acids. Trimming took 5 bases from V and 7 from J; bases not matched to a gene: 7. Germline CDR1 and CDR2: SGHTA and FQGNSA. CDR3: CASSLGGLGTQYF. CDR3 bases: TGTGCCAGCAGCCTAGGGGGCTTGGGGACCCAGTACTTC.

The rearrangement links TRBV6-5 to TRBJ1-5; D gene unclear. The V end lost 6 bases, the J end lost 6 bases, and 15 bases lay between the germline ends. The CDR3 extends over 14 amino acids. CDR1 and CDR2 from the germline V gene are MNHEY and SVGAGI. In DNA form, the CDR3 reads TGTGCCAGCAGCGTTATCCTGACGGGTCAGCCCCAGCATTTT. It is translated as CASSVILTGQPQHF.

This clone showed up just once. The V gene is TRBV7-9, the J gene TRBJ1-4; unclear D gene. The V and J ends lost 3 bases and 6 bases respectively, with 14 bases between them. This CDR3 is built from 15 residues. Germline V CDR1 and CDR2: SEHNR, FQNEAQ (reference sequence). The CDR3 coding sequence is TGTGCCAGCAGCTTCCAGGAAGGCGAAGATGAAAAACTGTTTTTT. This encodes CASSFQEGEDEKLFF.

The rearrangement joins TRBV15 to TRBJ2-7; 8 positions match TRBD2. The V segment lost 1 base and the J segment 2 bases; nucleotides outside the gene matches: 4. Germline-derived CDR1 and CDR2 are LNHNV and YYDKDF (reference sequence). The CDR3 extends over 15 amino acids. CDR3 nucleotide sequence: TGTGCCACCAGCAGAGTCCGAGCGGGAGCCTACGAGCAGTACTTC. This sequence encodes CATSRVRAGAYEQYF.

The V and J genes are TRBV29-1 and TRBJ1-2; 7 nucleotides align to TRBD1. CDR3 length: 13 residues. Trimming removed 3 bases from V and 7 bases from J; junction bases left unmatched: 8. CDR1 and CDR2 (germline): SQVTM, ANQGSEA. This chain's CDR3 is CSVERQGRSGYTF. The CDR3 bases are TGCAGCGTTGAGAGACAGGGACGATCTGGCTACACCTTC.

This clone was seen just once. CDR3 coding DNA: TGTGCCAGCAGTTTGTTTGGACTAGCCGAGACCCAGTACTTC. This codes for CASSLFGLAETQYF. The V and J genes are TRBV27 and TRBJ2-5, with 8 bases that match TRBD2. CDR1 and CDR2 (germline): MNHEY, SMNVEV (reference sequence). The CDR3 contains 14 residues. Trimming removed 3 bases from V and 5 bases from J; junction bases left unmatched: 5.

V and J are TRBV28 and TRBJ2-7, with TRBD2 as a possible D gene (5 bases). In germline, CDR1 is MDHEN, CDR2 SYDVKM. V lost 7 bases to trimming and J lost 0 bases, with 16 bases between them. This CDR3 contains 15 residues. The CDR3 loop reads CASNQFQAASYEQYF. CDR3 nucleotide sequence: TGTGCCAGCAATCAATTCCAAGCGGCCTCCTACGAGCAGTACTTC.

The chain employs TRBV30 and TRBJ1-2; D uncertain. Trimming took 3 bases from V and 5 from J, leaving 10 bases between them. The CDR3 spans 12 residues. Per germline, CDR1 GTSNPN and CDR2 SVGIG (reference sequence). The CDR3 region is CAWSGKGYGYTF. The CDR3 DNA is TGTGCCTGGAGCGGGAAAGGGTATGGCTACACCTTC.

This clone came up once. The chain combines TRBV10-1 with TRBJ2-7; 8 nucleotides match TRBD2. V shed 2 bases and J 3 bases; nucleotides not matched to a gene: 0. This CDR3 region has 13 residues. Germline CDR1 and CDR2: WNHNN and SYGVQD (reference sequence). The CDR3, as DNA: TGCGCCAGCAGTGAGGGGACTAGCTACGAGCAGTACTTC. Amino acids: CASSEGTSYEQYF.

The J gene is TRBJ1-2, the V gene TRBV14; possible D gene TRBD1, 5 bases. The CDR3 has 12 residues. V was pared by 1 base and J by 9 bases, with 9 bases between. CDR1 and CDR2 from the germline V gene are SGHDN and FVKESK. The CDR3 sequence: CASSQGTISYTF. CDR3 bases: TGTGCCAGCAGCCAAGGGACAATCAGCTACACCTTC.

V usage is TRBV24-1 and J usage is TRBJ1-1; D remains unclear. The germline CDR1 and CDR2 sequences are KGHDR and SFDVKD. Trimming took 4 bases from V and 1 from J, leaving 6 bases between them. This CDR3 region has 13 residues. The CDR3 nucleotides are TGTGCCACCAGTGAGGACTGGAACACTGAAGCTTTCTTT. It yields the protein CATSEDWNTEAFF.

The CDR3 here is CAWHSSGENTEAFF. Here the CDR3 DNA reads TGTGCCTGGCACTCTTCGGGAGAAAACACTGAAGCTTTCTTT. The chain employs TRBV30 and TRBJ1-1; D not resolved. Germline lookup yields CDR1 GTSNPN and CDR2 SVGIG (reference sequence). V lost 5 bases and J lost 2, with 15 bases in between. There are 14 residues in the CDR3.

The V and J genes are TRBV19 and TRBJ1-5; 7 positions match TRBD1. Trimming took 3 bases from V and 7 from J; bases not matched to a gene: 6. Germline CDR1 is LNHDA and CDR2 is SQIVND (reference sequence). CDR3 size: 14 residues. CDR3 coding DNA: TGTGCCAGTAGTATTACAGGGGAGCGGCAGCCCCAGCATTTT. Amino acids: CASSITGERQPQHF.

The chain carries TRBV7-3 and TRBJ2-7, with 9 bases fitting TRBD1. CDR1 is SGHTA, CDR2 FQGTGA, per germline. The CDR3 is made up of 16 amino acids. Trimming took 4 bases from V and 5 from J; bases not matched to a gene: 12. CDR3 in amino acids: CASSYPLRDRVHEQYF. The DNA for the CDR3 is TGTGCCAGCAGCTACCCCCTCCGGGACAGGGTCCACGAGCAGTACTTC.

Only one count was recorded for this clone. The V and J genes are TRBV5-1 and TRBJ2-2; D perhaps matches TRBD1 (6 bases). V lost 3 bases and J 4 bases, leaving 10 bases between the germline ends. CDR3 size: 14 residues. Germline V gene lookup returns CDR1 SGHRS and CDR2 YFSETQ. CDR3 bases: TGCGCCAGCAGCTGGACAGTAAGCACCGGGGAGCTGTTTTTT. It is translated as CASSWTVSTGELFF.

The chain has TRBV4-1 and TRBJ1-1, with D unclear. Germline CDR1 and CDR2: MGHRA and YSYEKL. V lost 1 base and J 0 bases, leaving 9 bases between the germline ends. There are 15 residues in the CDR3. The CDR3 DNA reads TGCGCCAGCAGCCAAGGCCCTAGCATGAACACTGAAGCTTTCTTT. Its translation: CASSQGPSMNTEAFF.

This chain joins TRBV13 and TRBJ2-3; D ambiguous. Trimming removed 3 bases at V and 0 bases at J, with 13 bases between. Germline loops: CDR1 PRHDT, CDR2 FYEKMQ (reference sequence). CDR3 length: 16 amino acids. The CDR3 loop is CASSFPPGVSTDTQYF. As DNA, the CDR3 is TGTGCCAGCAGCTTCCCCCCCGGAGTTAGCACAGATACGCAGTATTTT.

The gene calls are TRBV5-5 and TRBJ2-3; no clear D. The germline V gene has CDR1 SGHKS and CDR2 YYEKEE (reference sequence). Trimming took 2 bases from V and 1 from J, leaving 5 bases between them. The CDR3 is made up of 13 amino acids. The CDR3 reads CASSLRGTDTQYF. The CDR3 DNA is TGTGCCAGCAGCTTAAGAGGCACAGATACGCAGTATTTT.

The table lists this clone with a count of one. V gene TRBV27 combines with J gene TRBJ2-6; D gene ambiguous. The CDR3 is 17 amino acids. Germline values: CDR1 MNHEY, CDR2 SMNVEV (reference sequence). V gave up 5 bases and J gave up 0 bases, with 14 bases separating them. The CDR3 is CASSPLRGTSGANVLTF. The CDR3 coding sequence is TGTGCCAGCAGTCCACTCCGCGGTACCTCTGGGGCCAACGTCCTGACTTTC.

This chain connects TRBV5-1 to TRBJ2-3; 8 bases map to TRBD1. After removal of 4 bases from V and 4 bases from J, the junction contained 5 bases not matched to a gene. CDR1 is SGHRS, CDR2 YFSETQ, per germline. The CDR3 is made up of 14 amino acids. CDR3 protein: CASSDQTGADTQYF. Here the CDR3 DNA reads TGCGCCAGCAGCGACCAGACAGGGGCAGATACGCAGTATTTT. Variable domain in full (rest from reference TRBV5-1 and TRBJ2-3): KAGVTQTPRYLIKTRGQQVTLSCSPISGHRSVSWYQQTPGQGLQFLFEYFSETQRNKGNFPGRFSGRQFSNSRSEMNVSTLELGDSALYLCASSDQTGADTQYFGPGTRLTVL.

The rearrangement uses TRBV10-2 and TRBJ2-2, with D perhaps TRBD2 (6 bases). CDR3 size: 14 residues. V was trimmed by 7 bases and J by 5 bases, leaving 14 bases between them. Germline V gene data show CDR1 as WSHSY and CDR2 as SAAADI. This chain's CDR3 is CASKASERTGELFF. In nucleotides, the CDR3 is TGCGCCAGCAAGGCTAGCGAGAGGACCGGGGAGCTGTTTTTT.

The chain links TRBV6-5 to TRBJ1-5; 8 bases are a match to TRBD1. Germline CDR1 and CDR2: MNHEY and SVGAGI. V gave up 10 bases and J gave up 2 bases; unmatched junction bases: 4. CDR3 size: 13 residues. CDR3 sequence: CAITGGGNQPQHF. Here the CDR3 DNA reads TGTGCCATCACAGGGGGTGGCAATCAGCCCCAGCATTTT.

The rearrangement uses TRBV24-1 and TRBJ2-1, with 14 bases fitting TRBD2. J gave up 15 bases and V 6 bases, and 6 bases lay outside the gene matches. Germline CDR1 reads KGHDR; CDR2 reads SFDVKD. This CDR3 has 13 amino acids. CDR3 sequence reads: CATSWTSGGTRFF. CDR3 DNA: TGTGCCACCAGTTGGACTAGCGGGGGGACTCGGTTCTTC.

This chain links TRBV30 with TRBJ1-2; D gene uncertain. V lost 7 bases and J lost 0, with 18 bases in between. The CDR3 contains 15 residues. Germline CDR1 GTSNPN, CDR2 SVGIG (reference sequence). The CDR3 DNA is TGTGCCTCACTAATTAGCTTTACTACTAACTATGGCTACACCTTC. Protein sequence: CASLISFTTNYGYTF.

V and J are TRBV3-1 (or the pseudogene TRBV3-2) and TRBJ1-2; maybe TRBD1 (5 bases). The CDR3 extends over 15 amino acids. With 3 bases removed from V and 4 bases from J, the gap between germline ends came to 15 bases. Germline-derived CDR1 and CDR2 are LGHDT and YNNKEL (reference sequence). CDR3 sequence (DNA): TGTGCCAGCAGCCAGGTCGACAGATTATTCTATGGCTACACCTTC. Protein sequence: CASSQVDRLFYGYTF.

The V gene is TRBV2, the J gene TRBJ1-2; D unclear. This CDR3 region has 17 residues. Germline assignment: CDR1 SNHLY and CDR2 FYNNEI. Trimming removed 1 base from V and 2 bases from J, with 17 bases in between. CDR3 amino acids: CASSEDRVGLTNYGYTF. The CDR3, as DNA: TGTGCCAGCAGTGAAGATAGGGTAGGACTTACAAACTATGGCTACACCTTC.